These T cell receptor beta chains were read from a single sample in a study of blood T cell repertoires in COVID-19. Sequencing used immunoSEQ multiplex PCR; TCRdb keeps in-frame clones, though not all of them. The sample has about 280,000 clones; roughly 90% are singletons. The sequencing input was peripheral blood. The receptors were gathered from a man aged 45-60 years with acute or convalescent COVID-19. Each CDR3 is given with its conserved first and last residue. Fields, in order: V gene, clone size, CDR3 length, D gene, J gene, CDR3 DNA, CDR3 protein. A D gene is named only where the DNA matches it firmly. A row's size may be missing; if present it is once, few, many or a size class.

TRBV6-4	-	17	TRBD2	TRBJ2-1	TGTGCCAGCAGTGACTCGGCGGGGGGCTGGTCCTACAATGAGCAGTTCTTC	CASSDSAGGWSYNEQFF
TRBV7-6	-	15	-	TRBJ1-5	TGTGCCAGCAGCCCCAGGGCGGGGAGCAATCAGCCCCAGCATTTT	CASSPRAGSNQPQHF
TRBV7-9	-	14	TRBD1	TRBJ2-7	TGTGCCAGCAGCTTGACAGGGGACGCGGATGAGCAGTACTTC	CASSLTGDADEQYF
TRBV4-2	-	19	TRBD1	TRBJ1-1	TGTGCCAGCAGCCAAAAGCCCCAGACAGGGGCCAACATGAACACTGAAGCTTTCTTT	CASSQKPQTGANMNTEAFF
TRBV7-8	once	18	-	TRBJ2-5	TGTGCCAGCAGCTTAGCGGAGGGGATCTGGGGAATGAGGGAGACCCAGTACTTC	CASSLAEGIWGMRETQYF
TRBV7-6	-	16	TRBD2	TRBJ2-4	TGTGCCAGCAGCTTAGTCGGCGGGGGGTCTAAAAACATTCAGTACTTC	CASSLVGGGSKNIQYF
TRBV11-2	few	15	-	TRBJ1-6	TGTGCCAGCCGGTGGGGGGTTAGTGACCATTCACCCCTCCACTTT	CASRWGVSDHSPLHF
TRBV6-5	-	15	TRBD2	TRBJ2-4	TGTGCCAGCAATCCGGGGACTAGCGGGGGAAACATTCAGTACTTC	CASNPGTSGGNIQYF
TRBV4-1	-	15	-	TRBJ2-2	TGCGCCAGCAGCCAAGAAATCGCGAACACCGGGGAGCTGTTTTTT	CASSQEIANTGELFF
TRBV19	-	15	-	TRBJ1-5	TGTGCCAGTAGTTTTACGGTTGATAGCAATCAGCCCCAGCATTTT	CASSFTVDSNQPQHF
TRBV9	once	15	TRBD1	TRBJ1-2	TGTGCCAGCAGCGTAGGAGACAGGGTGGCCAGTGGCTACACCTTC	CASSVGDRVASGYTF
TRBV11-2	few	15	-	TRBJ2-7	TGTGCCAGCAGCTTAGGAAGGGCAGGGGTAGGTGAGCAGTACTTC	CASSLGRAGVGEQYF
TRBV5-1	-	16	-	TRBJ1-1	TGCGCCAGCAGTCAGGTTGTAGGTTCGGTTGGGACTGAAGCTTTCTTT	CASSQVVGSVGTEAFF
TRBV9	-	14	-	TRBJ2-5	TGTGCCAGCAGCGTAAATCTGGTCCGGGAGACCCAGTACTTC	CASSVNLVRETQYF
TRBV11-2	few	15	-	TRBJ2-1	TGTGCCAGCAGCTTAGGCGGGGCGGGGTACAATGAGCAGTTCTTC	CASSLGGAGYNEQFF
TRBV5-1	once	15	TRBD2	TRBJ2-2	TGCGCCAGCAGCCGGTCGGGGGGACTCACCGGGGAGCTGTTTTTT	CASSRSGGLTGELFF
TRBV5-5	-	12	-	TRBJ1-2	TGTGCCAGCAGCTTGGCGCTAAGCGGCTACACCTTC	CASSLALSGYTF
TRBV18	-	12	-	TRBJ1-1	TGTGCCAGCGATCCGGGACTTGGTGAAGCTTTCTTT	CASDPGLGEAFF
TRBV23-1	-	15	-	TRBJ1-5	TGCGCCAGCAGTCAGGCACCCTGTAGCAATCAGCCCCAGCATTTT	CASSQAPCSNQPQHF
TRBV7-2	once	15	TRBD1	TRBJ1-6	TGTGCCAGCAGCTCCAGGACAGGGGGGGATTCACCCCTCCACTTT	CASSSRTGGDSPLHF
TRBV7-8	-	13	-	TRBJ1-2	TGTGCCAGCAGCCCCGGGAGGGTTCTTGGCTACACCTTC	CASSPGRVLGYTF
TRBV5-6	-	14	TRBD1	TRBJ1-5	TGTGCCAGCAGCCAACAGGGGTTGGATCAGCCCCAGCATTTT	CASSQQGLDQPQHF
TRBV6-4	-	16	TRBD2	TRBJ2-3	TGTGCCAGCGCCCTGACTAGCGGGGGGGGCACAGATACGCAGTATTTT	CASALTSGGGTDTQYF
TRBV2	-	16	-	TRBJ1-3	TGTGCCAGCAGACGGGACACTTTCAACTCTGGAAACACCATATATTTT	CASRRDTFNSGNTIYF
TRBV5-1	-	19	TRBD1	TRBJ1-2	TGCGCCAGCAGCTTGGAGGTTTATGACCCCCGGGACAGGGGCTATGGCTACACCTTC	CASSLEVYDPRDRGYGYTF
TRBV9	-	15	-	TRBJ2-1	TGTGCCAGCAGCGCAGAGGATAGGTCCTACAATGAGCAGTTCTTC	CASSAEDRSYNEQFF
TRBV14	-	13	-	TRBJ1-1	TGTGCCAGCAGCCTTGTAATGAACACTGAAGCTTTCTTT	CASSLVMNTEAFF
TRBV9	-	14	-	TRBJ2-1	TGTGCCAGCAGCGTGGGTCCCAGGGGCAATGAGCAGTTCTTC	CASSVGPRGNEQFF
TRBV10-3	-	14	-	TRBJ2-2	TGTGCCATCAGTGAGAAGGCGGTCTCCACGGAGCTGTTTTTT	CAISEKAVSTELFF
TRBV9	-	20	-	TRBJ2-5	TGTGCCAGCAGCGTAGCTTCGGCAGGGGTCGAGTTTTTCGGTGGGGAGACCCAGTACTTC	CASSVASAGVEFFGGETQYF
TRBV5-1	-	14	TRBD1	TRBJ2-1	TGCGCCAGCAGCTTAGGGGGCGGACCAAAGGAGCAGTTCTTC	CASSLGGGPKEQFF
TRBV7-2	-	14	TRBD1	TRBJ2-5	TGTGCCAGCAGCCCCGGGGACAGCAGGGAGACCCAGTACTTC	CASSPGDSRETQYF
TRBV13	-	16	-	TRBJ2-7	TGTGCCAGCAGCTGGGGCTTCCCGGGGGTGATAATAGAGCAGTACTTC	CASSWGFPGVIIEQYF
TRBV6-5	-	12	-	TRBJ2-7	TGTGCCAGCAGGTCGACAGTCTACGAGCAGTACTTC	CASRSTVYEQYF
TRBV3-1/TRBV3-2	-	14	TRBD2	TRBJ2-1	TGTGCCAGCAGCCGGGGGGGATCCTACAATGAGCAGTTCTTC	CASSRGGSYNEQFF
TRBV3-1/TRBV3-2	-	18	TRBD2	TRBJ2-3	TGTGCCAGCAGCCAAGATGGGTTTAGCGGGGGGGGTATAGATACGCAGTATTTT	CASSQDGFSGGGIDTQYF
TRBV19	-	16	-	TRBJ1-5	TGTGCCAGTAGTACCCGGAGGAGGGTGAGCAATCAGCCCCAGCATTTT	CASSTRRRVSNQPQHF
TRBV7-8	-	15	TRBD1	TRBJ1-1	TGTGCCAGCAGCCCGAGACAGGGCCCGAACACTGAAGCTTTCTTT	CASSPRQGPNTEAFF
TRBV6-5	-	14	TRBD2	TRBJ2-1	TGTGCCAGCAGTTATCGGGGGGGATACAATGAGCAGTTCTTC	CASSYRGGYNEQFF
TRBV19	-	12	-	TRBJ1-2	TGTGCCAGTAGTGGGCAGAACTATGGCTACACCTTC	CASSGQNYGYTF
TRBV7-3	-	13	TRBD1	TRBJ1-1	TGTGCCAGCAGCTTAGGGGACAGCTTCGGAGCTTTCTTT	CASSLGDSFGAFF
TRBV4-2	-	15	TRBD1	TRBJ2-7	TGTGCCAGCAGCCAAGATCCTGCAGGGGGCTACGAGCAGTACTTC	CASSQDPAGGYEQYF
TRBV9	-	13	-	TRBJ2-1	TGTGCCAGCAGCCCCAGGGCGGGGAATGAGCAGTTCTTC	CASSPRAGNEQFF
TRBV5-1	-	13	-	TRBJ2-7	TGCGCCAGCAGCTTCGGCAGGGTGGACGAGCAGTACTTC	CASSFGRVDEQYF
TRBV6-1	-	15	-	TRBJ2-1	TGTGCCAGCAGTGAATGGGAACTAGAAATCAATGAGCAGTTCTTC	CASSEWELEINEQFF
TRBV30	-	14	-	TRBJ1-1	TGTGCCTGGAGTCCTGTGTTAGCGACAGGTGAAGCTTTCTTT	CAWSPVLATGEAFF
TRBV5-4	-	15	-	TRBJ1-6	TGTGCCAGCAGCGGTGACGACAGGTATAATTCACCCCTCCACTTT	CASSGDDRYNSPLHF
TRBV5-4	-	15	TRBD1	TRBJ2-1	TGTGCCAGCAGCGACCCGGGACAGGGCTACAATGAGCAGTTCTTC	CASSDPGQGYNEQFF
TRBV5-1	-	14	-	TRBJ1-2	TGCGCCAGCAGCTCTCAACCCGGGGACTATGGCTACACCTTC	CASSSQPGDYGYTF